These T cell receptor beta chains were read from a single sample in a study of T cells in Graves' hyperthyroidism and ophthalmopathy. TCRdb fed the multiplex PCR reads into MiXCR, producing one record per CDR3 protein. The sample comprises about 640,000 distinct CDR3 sequences, around 20% of which are singletons, and over 30% rests with the top ten. Sequences were obtained from blood. The receptors were sampled from a man aged 25-45 years with Graves' ophthalmopathy. CDR3s include the opening cysteine and the closing phenylalanine or tryptophan. Fields, in order: CDR3 protein, CDR3 DNA, clone size, V gene, J gene, D gene. The D gene is left open where the match is weak. A clone size is listed for some rows: how often the clone was seen (once, few, many), or a class if it is expanded.

CDR3aa: CASRAASYNEQFF; CDR3nt: TGTGCCAGCAGGGCAGCCTCCTACAATGAGCAGTTCTTC; abundance: NA; v_gene: TRBV7-2; j_gene: TRBJ2-1; d_gene: NA
CDR3aa: CASSSRQGVQPQHF; CDR3nt: TGTGCCAGCAGTTCCCGCCAGGGGGTTCAGCCCCAGCATTTT; abundance: many; v_gene: TRBV12-3/TRBV12-4; j_gene: TRBJ1-5; d_gene: TRBD1
CDR3aa: CASSLGAHYEQYF; CDR3nt: TGTGCCAGCAGCTTAGGGGCCCACTACGAGCAGTACTTC; abundance: few; v_gene: TRBV13; j_gene: TRBJ2-7; d_gene: NA
CDR3aa: CASSFLTFQGYEQYF; CDR3nt: TGTGCCAGCAGCTTCCTTACCTTCCAGGGCTACGAGCAGTACTTC; abundance: NA; v_gene: TRBV7-3; j_gene: TRBJ2-7; d_gene: NA
CDR3aa: CASSFVVGAYNEQFF; CDR3nt: TGTGCCAGCAGCTTCGTAGTAGGCGCCTACAATGAGCAGTTCTTC; abundance: many; v_gene: TRBV11-2; j_gene: TRBJ2-1; d_gene: NA
CDR3aa: CASSQEWSLGVEDTQYF; CDR3nt: TGTGCCAGCAGCCAAGAGTGGTCCTTAGGAGTGGAAGATACGCAGTATTTT; abundance: NA; v_gene: TRBV14; j_gene: TRBJ2-3; d_gene: NA
CDR3aa: CATSLGTGVQYF; CDR3nt: TGTGCCACCAGTCTCGGGACCGGCGTACAGTACTTC; abundance: NA; v_gene: TRBV6-1; j_gene: TRBJ2-5; d_gene: NA
CDR3aa: CSVDQEPSYNEQFF; CDR3nt: TGCAGCGTTGATCAGGAACCCTCCTACAATGAGCAGTTCTTC; abundance: few; v_gene: TRBV29-1; j_gene: TRBJ2-1; d_gene: NA
CDR3aa: CASTSGPWQYEQYF; CDR3nt: TGTGCCAGCACCAGTGGACCATGGCAGTACGAGCAGTACTTC; abundance: many; v_gene: TRBV28; j_gene: TRBJ2-7; d_gene: NA
CDR3aa: CASRPQGYSNQPQHF; CDR3nt: TGTGCCAGCAGGCCACAGGGTTATAGCAATCAGCCCCAGCATTTT; abundance: many; v_gene: TRBV28; j_gene: TRBJ1-5; d_gene: NA
CDR3aa: CASKRDGEQYF; CDR3nt: TGTGCCAGCAAACGGGATGGGGAGCAGTACTTC; abundance: few; v_gene: TRBV6-1; j_gene: TRBJ2-7; d_gene: NA
CDR3aa: CASSQVLMQGQGTLHF; CDR3nt: TGCGCCAGCAGCCAAGTCCTGATGCAGGGGCAAGGTACCCTCCACTTT; abundance: NA; v_gene: TRBV4-1; j_gene: TRBJ1-6; d_gene: NA
CDR3aa: CATSRERGTVETQYF; CDR3nt: TGTGCCACCAGCAGAGAGCGGGGAACGGTGGAGACCCAGTACTTC; abundance: NA; v_gene: TRBV15; j_gene: TRBJ2-5; d_gene: NA
CDR3aa: CASSPKGTGGSQPQHF; CDR3nt: TGTGCCAGCTCACCGAAAGGGACAGGGGGGTCTCAGCCCCAGCATTTT; abundance: many; v_gene: TRBV18; j_gene: TRBJ1-5; d_gene: TRBD1
CDR3aa: CSAPGRGHEQYF; CDR3nt: TGCAGTGCTCCCGGTAGGGGACACGAGCAGTACTTC; abundance: NA; v_gene: TRBV20-1; j_gene: TRBJ2-7; d_gene: NA
CDR3aa: CASESRDQDIQYF; CDR3nt: TGTGCCAGTGAATCCCGGGACCAAGACATTCAGTACTTC; abundance: few; v_gene: TRBV6-2/TRBV6-3; j_gene: TRBJ2-4; d_gene: NA
CDR3aa: CSASGLLPFLSTDTQYF; CDR3nt: TGCAGTGCTTCGGGACTACTACCTTTCCTAAGCACAGATACGCAGTATTTT; abundance: once; v_gene: TRBV20-1; j_gene: TRBJ2-3; d_gene: TRBD2
CDR3aa: CASSYPRTTSYEQYF; CDR3nt: TGTGCCAGCAGTTACCCAAGGACTACCTCCTACGAGCAGTACTTC; abundance: NA; v_gene: TRBV28; j_gene: TRBJ2-7; d_gene: NA
CDR3aa: CASSAGRQGDNEQYF; CDR3nt: TGTGCCAGCAGCGCGGGGAGACAGGGGGATAACGAGCAGTACTTC; abundance: NA; v_gene: TRBV9; j_gene: TRBJ2-7; d_gene: TRBD1
CDR3aa: CASSQDVAYEQFF; CDR3nt: TGCGCCAGCAGCCAAGACGTGGCCTATGAGCAGTTCTTC; abundance: few; v_gene: TRBV4-3; j_gene: TRBJ2-1; d_gene: NA
CDR3aa: CASSRAGDTGELFF; CDR3nt: TGTGCCAGCAGTAGAGCGGGAGACACCGGGGAGCTGTTTTTT; abundance: few; v_gene: TRBV25-1; j_gene: TRBJ2-2; d_gene: TRBD2
CDR3aa: CASSVAGGGAYEQYF; CDR3nt: TGTGCCAGCAGCGTAGCGGGAGGGGGTGCCTACGAGCAGTACTTC; abundance: NA; v_gene: TRBV9; j_gene: TRBJ2-7; d_gene: TRBD2
CDR3aa: CASSLGGQGRDTQYF; CDR3nt: TGTGCCAGCAGTTTAGGGGGACAGGGGAGAGATACGCAGTATTTT; abundance: many; v_gene: TRBV28; j_gene: TRBJ2-3; d_gene: TRBD1
CDR3aa: CASSGRGAGLGETQYF; CDR3nt: TGCGCCAGCAGTGGAAGGGGAGCGGGGCTTGGGGAGACCCAGTACTTC; abundance: NA; v_gene: TRBV10-2; j_gene: TRBJ2-5; d_gene: TRBD2
CDR3aa: CASSLAGLVGEQFF; CDR3nt: TGTGCCAGCAGCTTAGCAGGACTAGTCGGTGAGCAGTTCTTC; abundance: many; v_gene: TRBV11-2; j_gene: TRBJ2-1; d_gene: TRBD2
CDR3aa: CATANEPGTATYEQYF; CDR3nt: TGCGCCACCGCGAACGAACCCGGGACAGCGACCTACGAGCAGTACTTC; abundance: many; v_gene: TRBV5-1; j_gene: TRBJ2-7; d_gene: TRBD1
CDR3aa: CASATVGDTQYF; CDR3nt: TGTGCTAGTGCCACGGTTGGGGATACGCAGTATTTT; abundance: NA; v_gene: TRBV12-5; j_gene: TRBJ2-3; d_gene: NA
CDR3aa: CAWALNRAHEQFF; CDR3nt: TGTGCCTGGGCCCTCAACAGGGCCCATGAGCAGTTCTTC; abundance: NA; v_gene: TRBV30; j_gene: TRBJ2-1; d_gene: NA